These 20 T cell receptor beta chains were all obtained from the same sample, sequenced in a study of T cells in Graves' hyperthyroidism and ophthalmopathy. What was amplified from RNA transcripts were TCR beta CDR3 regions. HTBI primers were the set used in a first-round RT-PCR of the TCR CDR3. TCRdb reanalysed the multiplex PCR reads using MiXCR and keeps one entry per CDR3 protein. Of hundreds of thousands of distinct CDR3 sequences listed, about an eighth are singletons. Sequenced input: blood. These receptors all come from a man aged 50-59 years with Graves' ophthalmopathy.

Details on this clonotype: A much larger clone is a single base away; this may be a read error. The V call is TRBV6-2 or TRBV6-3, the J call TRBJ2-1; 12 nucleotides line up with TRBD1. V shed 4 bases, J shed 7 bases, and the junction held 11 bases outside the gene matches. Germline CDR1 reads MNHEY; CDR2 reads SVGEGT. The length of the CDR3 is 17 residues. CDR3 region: CASSFNRLGQGANEQFF. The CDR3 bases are TGTGCCAGCAGTTTCAACAGACTGGGACAGGGGGCTAATGAGCAGTTCTTC.

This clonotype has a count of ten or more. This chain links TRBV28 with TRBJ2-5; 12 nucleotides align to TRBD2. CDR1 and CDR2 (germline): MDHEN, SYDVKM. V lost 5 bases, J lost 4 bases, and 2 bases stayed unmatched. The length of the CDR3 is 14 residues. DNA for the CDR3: TGTGCCAGCAGTCAGGGACTAGCGGGAGAGACCCAGTACTTC. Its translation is CASSQGLAGETQYF.

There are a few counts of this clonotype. The CDR3 sequence is CASSLDRAQSTEAFF. The CDR3, as DNA: TGTGCCAGCAGCTTAGATCGGGCTCAGAGCACTGAAGCTTTCTTT. The V gene is TRBV7-8, the J gene TRBJ1-1; no clear D gene. V lost 1 base, J lost 4 bases, and 13 bases lay in between. The germline CDR1 and CDR2 sequences are SGHVS and FQNEAQ. The CDR3 extends over 15 amino acids.

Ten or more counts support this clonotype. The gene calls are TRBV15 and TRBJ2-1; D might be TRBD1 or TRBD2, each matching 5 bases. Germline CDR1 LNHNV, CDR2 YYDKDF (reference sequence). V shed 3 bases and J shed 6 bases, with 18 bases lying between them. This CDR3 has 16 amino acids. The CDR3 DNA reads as TGTGCCACCAGCAGGCCCGGGGCACATGGGTCCAATGAGCAGTTCTTC. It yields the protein CATSRPGAHGSNEQFF.

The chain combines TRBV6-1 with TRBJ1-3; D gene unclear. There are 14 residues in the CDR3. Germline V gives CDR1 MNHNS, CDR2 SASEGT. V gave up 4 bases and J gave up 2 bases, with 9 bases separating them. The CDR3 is CASSASTAGNTIYF. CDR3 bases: TGTGCCAGCAGTGCTAGTACGGCTGGAAACACCATATATTTT.

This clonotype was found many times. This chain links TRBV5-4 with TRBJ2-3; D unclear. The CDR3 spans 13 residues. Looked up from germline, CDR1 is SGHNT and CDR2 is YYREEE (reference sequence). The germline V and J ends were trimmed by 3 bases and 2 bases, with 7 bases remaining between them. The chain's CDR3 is CASSSPVTDTQYF. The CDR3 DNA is TGTGCCAGCAGCTCCCCGGTCACAGATACGCAGTATTTT.

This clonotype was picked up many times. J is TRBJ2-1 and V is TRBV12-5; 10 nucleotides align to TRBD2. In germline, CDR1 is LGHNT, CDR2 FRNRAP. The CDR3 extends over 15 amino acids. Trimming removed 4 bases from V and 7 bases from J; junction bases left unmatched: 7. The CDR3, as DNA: TGTGCTAGTGGTTCGGGACTAGCGATGGGAAATGAGCAGTTCTTC. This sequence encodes CASGSGLAMGNEQFF.

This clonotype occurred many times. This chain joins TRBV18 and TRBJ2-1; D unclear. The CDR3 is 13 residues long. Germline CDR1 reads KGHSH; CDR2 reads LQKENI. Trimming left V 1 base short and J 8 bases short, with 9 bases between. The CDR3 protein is CASSPRRTDEQFF. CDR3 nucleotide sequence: TGTGCCAGCTCACCACGCAGGACGGATGAGCAGTTCTTC.

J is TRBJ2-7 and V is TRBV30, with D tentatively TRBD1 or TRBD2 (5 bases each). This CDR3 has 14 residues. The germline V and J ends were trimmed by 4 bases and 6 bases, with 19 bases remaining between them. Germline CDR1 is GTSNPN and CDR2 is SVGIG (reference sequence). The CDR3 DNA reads TGTGCCTGGAAGAGTCTTCGAGGGGCTTTCGAGCAGTACTTC. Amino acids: CAWKSLRGAFEQYF. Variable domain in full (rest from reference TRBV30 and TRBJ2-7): SQTIHQWPATLVQPVGSPLSLECTVEGTSNPNLYWYRQAAGRGLQLLFYSVGIGQISSEVPQNLSASRPQDRQFILSSKKLLLSDSGFYLCAWKSLRGAFEQYFGPGTRLTVT.

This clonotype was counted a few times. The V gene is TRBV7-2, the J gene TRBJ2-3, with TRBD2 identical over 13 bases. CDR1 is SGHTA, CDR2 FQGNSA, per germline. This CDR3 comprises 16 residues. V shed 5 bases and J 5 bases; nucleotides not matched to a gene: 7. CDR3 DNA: TGTGCCAGCAGCCGCGGACTAGCGGGAGTTGTAGATACGCAGTATTTT. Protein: CASSRGLAGVVDTQYF.

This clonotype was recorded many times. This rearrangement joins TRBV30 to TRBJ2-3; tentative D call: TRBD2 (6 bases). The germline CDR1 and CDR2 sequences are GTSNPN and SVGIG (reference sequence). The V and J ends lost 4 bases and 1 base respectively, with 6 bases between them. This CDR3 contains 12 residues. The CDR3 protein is CAWTSGTDTQYF. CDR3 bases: TGTGCCTGGACTAGCGGCACAGATACGCAGTATTTT.

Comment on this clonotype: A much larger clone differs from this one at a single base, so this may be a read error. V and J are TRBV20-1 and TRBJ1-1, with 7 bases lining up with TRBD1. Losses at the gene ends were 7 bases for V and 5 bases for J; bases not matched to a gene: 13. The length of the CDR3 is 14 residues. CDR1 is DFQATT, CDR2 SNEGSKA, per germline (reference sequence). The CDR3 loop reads CSDSQGGDGTEAFF. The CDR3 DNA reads TGCAGTGATAGCCAAGGGGGCGACGGGACTGAAGCTTTCTTT.

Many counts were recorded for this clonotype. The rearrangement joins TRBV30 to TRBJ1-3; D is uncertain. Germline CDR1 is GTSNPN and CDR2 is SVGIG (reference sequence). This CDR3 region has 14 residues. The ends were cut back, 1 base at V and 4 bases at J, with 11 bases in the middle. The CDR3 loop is CAWSGLKLGNTIYF. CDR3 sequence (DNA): TGTGCCTGGAGTGGACTTAAACTGGGAAACACCATATATTTT.

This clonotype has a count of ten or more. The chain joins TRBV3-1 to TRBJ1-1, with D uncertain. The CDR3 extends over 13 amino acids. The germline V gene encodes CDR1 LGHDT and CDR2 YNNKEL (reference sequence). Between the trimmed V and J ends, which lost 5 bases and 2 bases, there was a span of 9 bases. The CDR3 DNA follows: TGTGCCAGCAGCAAGACAAGCAACACTGAAGCTTTCTTT. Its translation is CASSKTSNTEAFF.

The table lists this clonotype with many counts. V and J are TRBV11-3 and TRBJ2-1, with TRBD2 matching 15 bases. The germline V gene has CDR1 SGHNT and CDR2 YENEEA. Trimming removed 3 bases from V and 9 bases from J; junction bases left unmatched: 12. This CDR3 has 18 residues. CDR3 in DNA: TGTGCCAGCAGCTTGTGGACTAGCGGGAGGGAAGAGGGGGGTGAGCAGTTCTTC. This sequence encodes CASSLWTSGREEGGEQFF.

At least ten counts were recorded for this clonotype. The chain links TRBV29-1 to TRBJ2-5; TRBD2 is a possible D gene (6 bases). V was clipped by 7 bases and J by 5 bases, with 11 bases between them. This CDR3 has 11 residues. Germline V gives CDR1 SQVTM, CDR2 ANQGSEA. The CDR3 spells CSGRLVETQYF. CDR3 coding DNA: TGCAGCGGTAGACTAGTTGAGACCCAGTACTTC.

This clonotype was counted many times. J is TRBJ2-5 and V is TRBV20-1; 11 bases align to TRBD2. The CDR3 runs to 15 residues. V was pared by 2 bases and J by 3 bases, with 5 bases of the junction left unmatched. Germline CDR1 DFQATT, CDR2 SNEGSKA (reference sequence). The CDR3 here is CSARRASGRKETQYF. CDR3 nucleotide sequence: TGCAGTGCTAGACGGGCTAGCGGGAGGAAAGAGACCCAGTACTTC.

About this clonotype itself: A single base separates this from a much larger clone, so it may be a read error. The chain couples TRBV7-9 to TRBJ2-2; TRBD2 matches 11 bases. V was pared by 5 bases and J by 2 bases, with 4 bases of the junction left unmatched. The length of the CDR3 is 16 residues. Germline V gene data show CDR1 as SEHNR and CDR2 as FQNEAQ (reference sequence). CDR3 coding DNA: TGTGCCAGCAGCGGGGGACTAGCGGCAAACACCGGGGAGCTGTTTTTT. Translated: CASSGGLAANTGELFF.

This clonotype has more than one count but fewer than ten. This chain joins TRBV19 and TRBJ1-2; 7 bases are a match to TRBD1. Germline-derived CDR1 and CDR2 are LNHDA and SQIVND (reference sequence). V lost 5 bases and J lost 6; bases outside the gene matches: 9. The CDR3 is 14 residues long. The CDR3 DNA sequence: TGTGCCAGTAGTGCTCCCTCAGGGGGTGATGGCTACACCTTC. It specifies CASSAPSGGDGYTF.

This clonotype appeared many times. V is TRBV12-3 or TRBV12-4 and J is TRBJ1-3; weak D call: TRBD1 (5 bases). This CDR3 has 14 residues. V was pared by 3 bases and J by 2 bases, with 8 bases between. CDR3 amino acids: CASSFQTAGNTIYF. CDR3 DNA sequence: TGTGCCAGCAGTTTTCAGACAGCTGGAAACACCATATATTTT.